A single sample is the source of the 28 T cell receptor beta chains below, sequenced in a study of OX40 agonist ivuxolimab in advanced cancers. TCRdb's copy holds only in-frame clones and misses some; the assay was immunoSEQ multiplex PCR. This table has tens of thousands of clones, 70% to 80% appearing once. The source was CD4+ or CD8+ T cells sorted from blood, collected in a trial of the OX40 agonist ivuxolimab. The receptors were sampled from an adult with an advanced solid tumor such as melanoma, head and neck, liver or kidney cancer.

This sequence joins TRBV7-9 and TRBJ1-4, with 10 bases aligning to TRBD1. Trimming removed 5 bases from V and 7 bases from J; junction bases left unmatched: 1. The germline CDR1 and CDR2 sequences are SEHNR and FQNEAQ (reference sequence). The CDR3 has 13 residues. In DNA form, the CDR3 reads TGTGCCAGCAGCCGGGACAGGGGTGAAAAACTGTTTTTT. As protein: CASSRDRGEKLFF.

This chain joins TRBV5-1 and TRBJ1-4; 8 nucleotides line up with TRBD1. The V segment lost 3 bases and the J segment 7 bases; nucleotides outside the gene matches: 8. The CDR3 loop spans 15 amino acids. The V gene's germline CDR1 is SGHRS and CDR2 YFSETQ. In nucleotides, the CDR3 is TGCGCCAGCAGCTCCACGTACGGACAGGGTGAAAAACTGTTTTTT. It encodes CASSSTYGQGEKLFF.

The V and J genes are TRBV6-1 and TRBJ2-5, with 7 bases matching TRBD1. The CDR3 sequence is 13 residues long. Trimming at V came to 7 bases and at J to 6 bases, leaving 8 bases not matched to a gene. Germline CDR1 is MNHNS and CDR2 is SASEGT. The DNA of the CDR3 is TGTGCCAGCAAAGTGAAGGGGGCGAAGACCCAGTACTTC. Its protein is CASKVKGAKTQYF.

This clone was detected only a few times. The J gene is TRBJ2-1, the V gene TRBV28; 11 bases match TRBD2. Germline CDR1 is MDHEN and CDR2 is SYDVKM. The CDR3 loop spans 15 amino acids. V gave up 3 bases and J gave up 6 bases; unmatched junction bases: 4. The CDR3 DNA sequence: TGTGCCAGCAGTTTTTATAGCGGGAGGGGCAATGAGCAGTTCTTC. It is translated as CASSFYSGRGNEQFF.

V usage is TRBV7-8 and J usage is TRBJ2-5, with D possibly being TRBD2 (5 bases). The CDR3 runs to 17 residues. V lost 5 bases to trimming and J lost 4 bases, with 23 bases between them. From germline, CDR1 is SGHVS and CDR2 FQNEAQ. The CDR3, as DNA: TGTGCCAGCAGCCGAAGACGGTCGGGGAGCGCGCGAGAGACCCAGTACTTC. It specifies CASSRRRSGSARETQYF.

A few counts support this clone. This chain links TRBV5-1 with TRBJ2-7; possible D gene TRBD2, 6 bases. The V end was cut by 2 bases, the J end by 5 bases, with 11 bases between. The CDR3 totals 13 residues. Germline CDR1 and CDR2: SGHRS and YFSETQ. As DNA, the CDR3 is TGCGCCAGCAGCTTCGGGACTTCTGACGAGCAGTACTTC. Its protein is CASSFGTSDEQYF.

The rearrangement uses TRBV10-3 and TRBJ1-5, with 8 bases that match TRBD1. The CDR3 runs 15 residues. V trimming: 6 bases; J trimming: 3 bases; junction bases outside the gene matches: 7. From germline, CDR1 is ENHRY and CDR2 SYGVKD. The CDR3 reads CAISADRVANQPQHF. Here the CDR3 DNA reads TGTGCCATCAGCGCGGACAGGGTGGCCAATCAGCCCCAGCATTTT.

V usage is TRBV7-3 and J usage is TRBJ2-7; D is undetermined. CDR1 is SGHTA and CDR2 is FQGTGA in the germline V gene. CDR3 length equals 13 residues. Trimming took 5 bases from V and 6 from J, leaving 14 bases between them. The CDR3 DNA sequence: TGTGCCAGCAGCCTTACTGGTCCAAGCGAGCAGTACTTC. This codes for CASSLTGPSEQYF.

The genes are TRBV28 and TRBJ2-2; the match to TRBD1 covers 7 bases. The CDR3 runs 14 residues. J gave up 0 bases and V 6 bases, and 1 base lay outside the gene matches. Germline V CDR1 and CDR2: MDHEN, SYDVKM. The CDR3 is CASRGTANTGELFF. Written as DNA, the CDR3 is TGTGCCAGCAGGGGGACAGCGAACACCGGGGAGCTGTTTTTT. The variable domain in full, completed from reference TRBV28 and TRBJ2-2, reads DVKVTQSSRYLVKRTGEKVFLECVQDMDHENMFWYRQDPGLGLRLIYFSYDVKMKEKGDIPEGYSVSREKKERFSLILESASTNQTSMYLCASRGTANTGELFFGEGSRLTVL.

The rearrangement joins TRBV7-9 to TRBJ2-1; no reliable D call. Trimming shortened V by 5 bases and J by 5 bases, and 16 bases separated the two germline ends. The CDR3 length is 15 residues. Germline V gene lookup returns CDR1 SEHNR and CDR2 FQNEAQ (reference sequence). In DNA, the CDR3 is TGTGCCAGCAGCCCACCGGCCCCGAGCCACAATGAGCAGTTCTTC. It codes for CASSPPAPSHNEQFF.

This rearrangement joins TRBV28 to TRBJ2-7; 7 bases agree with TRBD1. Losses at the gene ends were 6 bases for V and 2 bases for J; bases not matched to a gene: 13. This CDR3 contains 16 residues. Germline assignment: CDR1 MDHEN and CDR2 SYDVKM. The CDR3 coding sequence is TGTGCCAGCAGCCATATGCCGGGACAGTCCACCTACGAGCAGTACTTC. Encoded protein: CASSHMPGQSTYEQYF. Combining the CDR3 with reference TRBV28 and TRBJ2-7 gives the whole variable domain DVKVTQSSRYLVKRTGEKVFLECVQDMDHENMFWYRQDPGLGLRLIYFSYDVKMKEKGDIPEGYSVSREKKERFSLILESASTNQTSMYLCASSHMPGQSTYEQYFGPGTRLTVT.

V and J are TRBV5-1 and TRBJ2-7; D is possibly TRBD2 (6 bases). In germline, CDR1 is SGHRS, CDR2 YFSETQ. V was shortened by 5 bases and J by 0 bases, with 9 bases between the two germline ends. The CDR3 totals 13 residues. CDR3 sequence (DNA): TGCGCCAGCAGGGCGGGGACCTCCTACGAGCAGTACTTC. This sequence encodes CASRAGTSYEQYF.

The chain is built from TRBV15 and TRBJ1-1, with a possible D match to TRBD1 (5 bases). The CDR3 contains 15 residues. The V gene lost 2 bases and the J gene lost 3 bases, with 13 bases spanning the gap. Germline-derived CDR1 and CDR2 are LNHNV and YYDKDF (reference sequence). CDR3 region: CATSRSAGGDTEAFF. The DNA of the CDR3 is TGTGCCACCAGCAGATCCGCGGGGGGGGACACTGAAGCTTTCTTT.

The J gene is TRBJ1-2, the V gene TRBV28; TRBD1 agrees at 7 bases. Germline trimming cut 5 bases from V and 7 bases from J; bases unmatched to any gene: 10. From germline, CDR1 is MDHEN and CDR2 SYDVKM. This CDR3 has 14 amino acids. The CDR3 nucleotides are TGTGCCAGCAGTCTGACAGACGACAGGGCTGGCTACACCTTC. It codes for CASSLTDDRAGYTF.

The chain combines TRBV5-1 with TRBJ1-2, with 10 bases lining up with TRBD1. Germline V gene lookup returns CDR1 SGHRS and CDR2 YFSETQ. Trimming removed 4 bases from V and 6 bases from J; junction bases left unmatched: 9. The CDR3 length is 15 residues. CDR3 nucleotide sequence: TGCGCCAGCAGCGCCGACAGGGGGCGGGAAAATGGCTACACCTTC. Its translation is CASSADRGRENGYTF.

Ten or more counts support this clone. Here the CDR3 DNA reads TGTGCCAGCCCCAGAGTTAGGAGCTCCTACAATGAGCAGTTCTTC. Its protein product is CASPRVRSSYNEQFF. J is TRBJ2-1 and V is TRBV21-1; the table's D call TRBD2 went unverified against the DNA. TRBV21-1 is noted as a pseudogene. CDR3 length equals 15 residues.

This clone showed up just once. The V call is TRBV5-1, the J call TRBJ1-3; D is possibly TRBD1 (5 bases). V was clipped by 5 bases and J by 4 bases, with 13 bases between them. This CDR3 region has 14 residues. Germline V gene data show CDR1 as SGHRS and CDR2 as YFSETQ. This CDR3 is CASRLAGPGNTIYF. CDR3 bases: TGCGCCAGCAGACTGGCGGGGCCCGGAAACACCATATATTTT.

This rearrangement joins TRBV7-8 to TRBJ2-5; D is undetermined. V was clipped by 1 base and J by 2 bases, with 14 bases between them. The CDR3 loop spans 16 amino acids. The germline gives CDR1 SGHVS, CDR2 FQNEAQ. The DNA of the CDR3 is TGTGCCAGCAGCTTAGGGGAAGGCTTGAGACAAGAGACCCAGTACTTC. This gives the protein CASSLGEGLRQETQYF.

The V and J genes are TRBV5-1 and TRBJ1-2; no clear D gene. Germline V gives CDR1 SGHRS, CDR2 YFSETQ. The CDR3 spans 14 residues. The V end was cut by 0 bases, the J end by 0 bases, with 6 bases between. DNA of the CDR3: TGCGCCAGCAGCTTGGACACCCCTAACTATGGCTACACCTTC. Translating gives CASSLDTPNYGYTF.

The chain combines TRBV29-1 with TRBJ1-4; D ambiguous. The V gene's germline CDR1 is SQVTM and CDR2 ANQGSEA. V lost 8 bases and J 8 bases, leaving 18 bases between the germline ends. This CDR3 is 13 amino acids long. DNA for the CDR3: TGCAGCATTTCGGGAGCGGCTAGAGAAAAACTGTTTTTT. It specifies CSISGAAREKLFF.

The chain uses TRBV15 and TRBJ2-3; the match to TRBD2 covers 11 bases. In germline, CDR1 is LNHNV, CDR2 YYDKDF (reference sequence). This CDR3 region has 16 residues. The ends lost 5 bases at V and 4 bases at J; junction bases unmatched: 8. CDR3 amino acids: CATSPRSGRAPDTQYF. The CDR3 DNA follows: TGTGCCACCAGCCCTCGTAGCGGGAGGGCCCCAGATACGCAGTATTTT.

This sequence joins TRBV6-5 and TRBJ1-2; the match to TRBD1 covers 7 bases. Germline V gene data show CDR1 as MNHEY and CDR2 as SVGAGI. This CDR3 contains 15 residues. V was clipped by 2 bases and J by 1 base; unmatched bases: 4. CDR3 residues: CASSYQTGSNYGYTF. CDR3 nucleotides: TGTGCCAGCAGTTACCAGACAGGGAGTAACTATGGCTACACCTTC.

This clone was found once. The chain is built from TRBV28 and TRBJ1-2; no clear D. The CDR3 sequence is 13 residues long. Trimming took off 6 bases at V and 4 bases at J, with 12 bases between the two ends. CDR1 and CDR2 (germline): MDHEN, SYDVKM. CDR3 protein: CASRKPAFYGYTF. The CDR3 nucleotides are TGTGCCAGCAGGAAACCGGCATTCTATGGCTACACCTTC.

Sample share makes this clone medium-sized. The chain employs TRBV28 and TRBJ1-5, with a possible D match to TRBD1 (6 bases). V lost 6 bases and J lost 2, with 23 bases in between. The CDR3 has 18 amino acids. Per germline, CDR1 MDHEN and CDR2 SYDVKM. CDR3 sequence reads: CASSTGLRGRGGNQPQHF. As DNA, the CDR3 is TGTGCCAGCAGCACGGGACTCAGGGGACGCGGCGGCAATCAGCCCCAGCATTTT. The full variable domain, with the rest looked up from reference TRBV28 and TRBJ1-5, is DVKVTQSSRYLVKRTGEKVFLECVQDMDHENMFWYRQDPGLGLRLIYFSYDVKMKEKGDIPEGYSVSREKKERFSLILESASTNQTSMYLCASSTGLRGRGGNQPQHFGDGTRLSIL.

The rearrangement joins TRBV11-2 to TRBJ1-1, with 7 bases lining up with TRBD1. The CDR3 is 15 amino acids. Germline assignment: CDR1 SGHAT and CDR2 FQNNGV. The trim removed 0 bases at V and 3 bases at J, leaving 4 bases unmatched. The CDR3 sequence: CASSLDLTGYTEAFF. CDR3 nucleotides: TGTGCCAGCAGCTTAGATCTGACAGGGTACACTGAAGCTTTCTTT.

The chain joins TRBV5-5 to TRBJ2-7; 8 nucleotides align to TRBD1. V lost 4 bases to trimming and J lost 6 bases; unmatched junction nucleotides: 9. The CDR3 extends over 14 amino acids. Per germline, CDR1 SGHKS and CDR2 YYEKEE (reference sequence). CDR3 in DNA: TGTGCCAGCAGCCATCCAGGGGGCCTCGGCGAGCAGTACTTC. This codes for CASSHPGGLGEQYF.

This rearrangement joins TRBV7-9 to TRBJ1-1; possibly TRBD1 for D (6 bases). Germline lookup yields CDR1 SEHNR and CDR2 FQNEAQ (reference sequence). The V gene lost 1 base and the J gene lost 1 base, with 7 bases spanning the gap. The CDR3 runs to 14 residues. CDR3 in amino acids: CASSLVQGNTEAFF. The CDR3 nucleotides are TGTGCCAGCAGCTTAGTACAGGGGAACACTGAAGCTTTCTTT.

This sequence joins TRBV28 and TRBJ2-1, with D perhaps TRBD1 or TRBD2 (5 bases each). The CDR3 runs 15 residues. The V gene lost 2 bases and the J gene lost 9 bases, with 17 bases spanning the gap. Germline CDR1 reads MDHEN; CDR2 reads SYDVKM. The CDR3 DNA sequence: TGTGCCAGCAGTTTAAATCGGGCAGGGAGTGGTGAGCAGTTCTTC. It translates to CASSLNRAGSGEQFF.